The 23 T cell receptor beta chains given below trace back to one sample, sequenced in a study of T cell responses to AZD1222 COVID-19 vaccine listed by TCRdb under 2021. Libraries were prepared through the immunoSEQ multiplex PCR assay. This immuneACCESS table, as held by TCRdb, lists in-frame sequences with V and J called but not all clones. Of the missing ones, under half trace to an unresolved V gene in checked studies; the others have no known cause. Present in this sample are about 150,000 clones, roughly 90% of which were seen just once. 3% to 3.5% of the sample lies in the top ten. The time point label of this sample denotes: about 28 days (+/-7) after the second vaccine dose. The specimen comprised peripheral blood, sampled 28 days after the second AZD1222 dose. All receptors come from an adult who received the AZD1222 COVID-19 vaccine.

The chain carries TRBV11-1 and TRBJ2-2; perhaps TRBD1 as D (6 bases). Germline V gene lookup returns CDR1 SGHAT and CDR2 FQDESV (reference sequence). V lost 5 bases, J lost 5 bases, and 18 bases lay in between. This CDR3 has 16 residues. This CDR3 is CASSQIQGPRTGELFF. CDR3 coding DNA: TGTGCCAGCAGCCAGATACAGGGTCCTAGGACCGGGGAGCTGTTTTTT.

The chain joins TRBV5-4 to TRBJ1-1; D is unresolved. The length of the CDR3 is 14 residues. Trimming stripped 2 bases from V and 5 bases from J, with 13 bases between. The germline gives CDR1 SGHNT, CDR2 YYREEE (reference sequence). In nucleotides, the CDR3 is TGTGCCAGCAGCTTTAGGGAATCGGGGACTGAAGCTTTCTTT. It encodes CASSFRESGTEAFF. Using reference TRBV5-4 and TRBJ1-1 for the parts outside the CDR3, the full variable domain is ETGVTQSPTHLIKTRGQQVTLRCSSQSGHNTVSWYQQALGQGPQFIFQYYREEENGRGNFPPRFSGLQFPNYSSELNVNALELDDSALYLCASSFRESGTEAFFGQGTRLTVV.

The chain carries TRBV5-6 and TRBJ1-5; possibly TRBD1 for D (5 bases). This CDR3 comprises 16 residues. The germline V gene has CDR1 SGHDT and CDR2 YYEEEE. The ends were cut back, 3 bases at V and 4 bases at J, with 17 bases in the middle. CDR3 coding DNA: TGTGCCAGCAGCTCGGCTAATGGGGGTCGGAATCAGCCCCAGCATTTT. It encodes CASSSANGGRNQPQHF.

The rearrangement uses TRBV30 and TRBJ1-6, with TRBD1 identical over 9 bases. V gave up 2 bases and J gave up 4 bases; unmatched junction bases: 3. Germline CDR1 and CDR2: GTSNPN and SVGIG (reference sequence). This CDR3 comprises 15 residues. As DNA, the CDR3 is TGTGCCTGGAGTAGACAGGGGGAGTATAATTCACCCCTCCACTTT. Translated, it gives CAWSRQGEYNSPLHF. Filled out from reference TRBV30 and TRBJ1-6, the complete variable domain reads SQTIHQWPATLVQPVGSPLSLECTVEGTSNPNLYWYRQAAGRGLQLLFYSVGIGQISSEVPQNLSASRPQDRQFILSSKKLLLSDSGFYLCAWSRQGEYNSPLHFGNGTRLTVT.

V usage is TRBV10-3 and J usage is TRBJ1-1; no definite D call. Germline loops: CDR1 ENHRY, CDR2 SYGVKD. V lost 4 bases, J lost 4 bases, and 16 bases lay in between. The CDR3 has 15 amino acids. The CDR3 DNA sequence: TGTGCCATCAGTGGGTGGGGTCGCCGTGGCACTGAAGCTTTCTTT. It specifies CAISGWGRRGTEAFF.

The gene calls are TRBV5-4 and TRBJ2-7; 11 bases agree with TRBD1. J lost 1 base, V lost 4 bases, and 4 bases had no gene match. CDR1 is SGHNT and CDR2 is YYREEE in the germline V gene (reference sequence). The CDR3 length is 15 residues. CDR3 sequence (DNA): TGTGCCAGCAGCGAGGGACAGGGGGGATCCTACGAGCAGTACTTC. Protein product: CASSEGQGGSYEQYF.

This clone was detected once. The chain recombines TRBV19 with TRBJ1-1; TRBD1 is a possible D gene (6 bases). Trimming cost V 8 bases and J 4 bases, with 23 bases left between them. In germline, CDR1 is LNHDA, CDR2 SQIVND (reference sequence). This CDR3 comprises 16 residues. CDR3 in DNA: TGTGCCAGTGCCGGGACACTCCGGAATTATGGCACTGAAGCTTTCTTT. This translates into CASAGTLRNYGTEAFF.

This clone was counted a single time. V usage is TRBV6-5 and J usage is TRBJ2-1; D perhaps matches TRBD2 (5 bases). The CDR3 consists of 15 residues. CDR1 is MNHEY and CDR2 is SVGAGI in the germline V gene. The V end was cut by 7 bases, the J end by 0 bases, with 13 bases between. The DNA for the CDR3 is TGTGCCAGCATCCTCGGACTGGACTCCTACAATGAGCAGTTCTTC. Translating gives CASILGLDSYNEQFF.

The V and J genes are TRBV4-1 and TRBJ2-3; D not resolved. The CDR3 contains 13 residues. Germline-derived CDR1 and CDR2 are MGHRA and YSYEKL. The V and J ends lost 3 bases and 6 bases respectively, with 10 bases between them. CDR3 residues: CASSQPRGDTQYF. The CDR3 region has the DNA TGCGCCAGCAGCCAGCCTCGTGGGGATACGCAGTATTTT.

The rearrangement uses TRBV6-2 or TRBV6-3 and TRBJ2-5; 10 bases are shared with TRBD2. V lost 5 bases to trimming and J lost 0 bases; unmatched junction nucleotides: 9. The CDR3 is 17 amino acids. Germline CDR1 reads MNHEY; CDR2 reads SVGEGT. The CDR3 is CASSRGGTSAHQETQYF. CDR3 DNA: TGTGCCAGCAGTAGGGGGGGGACTAGCGCCCACCAAGAGACCCAGTACTTC.

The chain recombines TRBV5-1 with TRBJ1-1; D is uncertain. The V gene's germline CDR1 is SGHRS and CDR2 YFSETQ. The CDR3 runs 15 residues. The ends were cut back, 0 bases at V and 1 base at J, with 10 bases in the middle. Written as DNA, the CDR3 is TGCGCCAGCAGCTTGGAGTTGGCATCGAACACTGAAGCTTTCTTT. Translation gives CASSLELASNTEAFF.

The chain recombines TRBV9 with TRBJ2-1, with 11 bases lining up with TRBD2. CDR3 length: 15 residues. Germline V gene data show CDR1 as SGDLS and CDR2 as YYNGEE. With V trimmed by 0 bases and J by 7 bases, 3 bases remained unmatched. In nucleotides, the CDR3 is TGTGCCAGCAGCGTAGGGGTAGCGGGAGGGAATGAGCAGTTCTTC. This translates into CASSVGVAGGNEQFF.

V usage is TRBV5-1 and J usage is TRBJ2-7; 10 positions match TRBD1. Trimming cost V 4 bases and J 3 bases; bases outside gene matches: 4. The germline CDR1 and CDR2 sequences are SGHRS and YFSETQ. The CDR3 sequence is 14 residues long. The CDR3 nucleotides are TGCGCCAGCAGCGCCGGGACAGGGGACTACGAGCAGTACTTC. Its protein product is CASSAGTGDYEQYF.

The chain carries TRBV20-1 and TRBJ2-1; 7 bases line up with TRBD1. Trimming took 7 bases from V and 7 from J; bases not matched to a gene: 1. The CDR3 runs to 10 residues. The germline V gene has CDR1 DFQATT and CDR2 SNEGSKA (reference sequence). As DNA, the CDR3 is TGCAGTGGACAGGGTAATGAGCAGTTCTTC. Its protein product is CSGQGNEQFF.

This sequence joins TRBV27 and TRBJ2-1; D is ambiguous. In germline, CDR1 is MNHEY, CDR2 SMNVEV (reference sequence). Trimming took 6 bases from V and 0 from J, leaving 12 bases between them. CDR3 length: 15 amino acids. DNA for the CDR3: TGTGCCAGCAGAGACGACCGCAGCTCCTACAATGAGCAGTTCTTC. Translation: CASRDDRSSYNEQFF.

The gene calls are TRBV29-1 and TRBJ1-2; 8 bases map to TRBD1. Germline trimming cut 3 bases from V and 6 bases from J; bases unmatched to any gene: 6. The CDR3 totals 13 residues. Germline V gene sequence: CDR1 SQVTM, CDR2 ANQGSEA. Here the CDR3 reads CSVEGAGGHGYTF. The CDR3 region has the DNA TGCAGCGTTGAGGGGGCAGGGGGCCATGGCTACACCTTC.

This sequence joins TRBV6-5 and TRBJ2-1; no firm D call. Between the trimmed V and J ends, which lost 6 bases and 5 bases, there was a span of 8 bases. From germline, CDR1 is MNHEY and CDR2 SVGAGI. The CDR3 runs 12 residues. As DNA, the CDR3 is TGTGCCAGCAGGTATATAAACAATGAGCAGTTCTTC. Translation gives CASRYINNEQFF.

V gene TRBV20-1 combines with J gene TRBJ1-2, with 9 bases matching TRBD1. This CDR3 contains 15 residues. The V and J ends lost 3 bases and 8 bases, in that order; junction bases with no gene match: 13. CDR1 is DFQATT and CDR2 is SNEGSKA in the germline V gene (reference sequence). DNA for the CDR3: TGCAGTGCTAGTGGGACTAGGACAGGGGATAAAGGCTACACCTTC. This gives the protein CSASGTRTGDKGYTF.

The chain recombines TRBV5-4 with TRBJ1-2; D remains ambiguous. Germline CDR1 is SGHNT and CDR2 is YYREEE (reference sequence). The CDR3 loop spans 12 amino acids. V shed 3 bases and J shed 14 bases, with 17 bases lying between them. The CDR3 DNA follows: TGTGCCAGCAGCTCCGGTGGCAGTATCAAGACCTTC. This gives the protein CASSSGGSIKTF.

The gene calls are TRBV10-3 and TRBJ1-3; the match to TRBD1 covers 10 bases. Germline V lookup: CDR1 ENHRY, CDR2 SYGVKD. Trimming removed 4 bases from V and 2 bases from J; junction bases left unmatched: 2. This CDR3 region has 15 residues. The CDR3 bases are TGTGCCATCAGTGGACAGGGGGCGCCTGGAAACACCATATATTTT. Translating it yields CAISGQGAPGNTIYF.

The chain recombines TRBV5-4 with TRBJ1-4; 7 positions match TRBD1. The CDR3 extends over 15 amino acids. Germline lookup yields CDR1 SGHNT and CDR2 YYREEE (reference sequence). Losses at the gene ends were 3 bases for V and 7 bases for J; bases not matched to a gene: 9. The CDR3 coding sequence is TGTGCCAGCAGCTCTTCCGGGACAGAAGGTGAAAAACTGTTTTTT. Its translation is CASSSSGTEGEKLFF.

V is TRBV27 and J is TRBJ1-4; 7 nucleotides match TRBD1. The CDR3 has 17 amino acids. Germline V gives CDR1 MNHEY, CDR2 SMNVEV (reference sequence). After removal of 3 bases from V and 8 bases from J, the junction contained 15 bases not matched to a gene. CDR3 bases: TGTGCCAGCAGTTTTGTGGGACAGCACCCATCAGGGGAAAAACTGTTTTTT. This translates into CASSFVGQHPSGEKLFF. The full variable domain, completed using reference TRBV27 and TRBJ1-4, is EAQVTQNPRYLITVTGKKLTVTCSQNMNHEYMSWYRQDPGLGLRQIYYSMNVEVTDKGDVPEGYKVSRKEKRNFPLILESPSPNQTSLYFCASSFVGQHPSGEKLFFGSGTQLSVL.

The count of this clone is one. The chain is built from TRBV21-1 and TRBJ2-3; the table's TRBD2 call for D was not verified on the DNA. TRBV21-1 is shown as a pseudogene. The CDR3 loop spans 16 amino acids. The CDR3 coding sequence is TGTTCCAGCAGCAAGGGACTAGCGGGAGTGCCAGATACGCAGTATTTT. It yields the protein CSSSKGLAGVPDTQYF.